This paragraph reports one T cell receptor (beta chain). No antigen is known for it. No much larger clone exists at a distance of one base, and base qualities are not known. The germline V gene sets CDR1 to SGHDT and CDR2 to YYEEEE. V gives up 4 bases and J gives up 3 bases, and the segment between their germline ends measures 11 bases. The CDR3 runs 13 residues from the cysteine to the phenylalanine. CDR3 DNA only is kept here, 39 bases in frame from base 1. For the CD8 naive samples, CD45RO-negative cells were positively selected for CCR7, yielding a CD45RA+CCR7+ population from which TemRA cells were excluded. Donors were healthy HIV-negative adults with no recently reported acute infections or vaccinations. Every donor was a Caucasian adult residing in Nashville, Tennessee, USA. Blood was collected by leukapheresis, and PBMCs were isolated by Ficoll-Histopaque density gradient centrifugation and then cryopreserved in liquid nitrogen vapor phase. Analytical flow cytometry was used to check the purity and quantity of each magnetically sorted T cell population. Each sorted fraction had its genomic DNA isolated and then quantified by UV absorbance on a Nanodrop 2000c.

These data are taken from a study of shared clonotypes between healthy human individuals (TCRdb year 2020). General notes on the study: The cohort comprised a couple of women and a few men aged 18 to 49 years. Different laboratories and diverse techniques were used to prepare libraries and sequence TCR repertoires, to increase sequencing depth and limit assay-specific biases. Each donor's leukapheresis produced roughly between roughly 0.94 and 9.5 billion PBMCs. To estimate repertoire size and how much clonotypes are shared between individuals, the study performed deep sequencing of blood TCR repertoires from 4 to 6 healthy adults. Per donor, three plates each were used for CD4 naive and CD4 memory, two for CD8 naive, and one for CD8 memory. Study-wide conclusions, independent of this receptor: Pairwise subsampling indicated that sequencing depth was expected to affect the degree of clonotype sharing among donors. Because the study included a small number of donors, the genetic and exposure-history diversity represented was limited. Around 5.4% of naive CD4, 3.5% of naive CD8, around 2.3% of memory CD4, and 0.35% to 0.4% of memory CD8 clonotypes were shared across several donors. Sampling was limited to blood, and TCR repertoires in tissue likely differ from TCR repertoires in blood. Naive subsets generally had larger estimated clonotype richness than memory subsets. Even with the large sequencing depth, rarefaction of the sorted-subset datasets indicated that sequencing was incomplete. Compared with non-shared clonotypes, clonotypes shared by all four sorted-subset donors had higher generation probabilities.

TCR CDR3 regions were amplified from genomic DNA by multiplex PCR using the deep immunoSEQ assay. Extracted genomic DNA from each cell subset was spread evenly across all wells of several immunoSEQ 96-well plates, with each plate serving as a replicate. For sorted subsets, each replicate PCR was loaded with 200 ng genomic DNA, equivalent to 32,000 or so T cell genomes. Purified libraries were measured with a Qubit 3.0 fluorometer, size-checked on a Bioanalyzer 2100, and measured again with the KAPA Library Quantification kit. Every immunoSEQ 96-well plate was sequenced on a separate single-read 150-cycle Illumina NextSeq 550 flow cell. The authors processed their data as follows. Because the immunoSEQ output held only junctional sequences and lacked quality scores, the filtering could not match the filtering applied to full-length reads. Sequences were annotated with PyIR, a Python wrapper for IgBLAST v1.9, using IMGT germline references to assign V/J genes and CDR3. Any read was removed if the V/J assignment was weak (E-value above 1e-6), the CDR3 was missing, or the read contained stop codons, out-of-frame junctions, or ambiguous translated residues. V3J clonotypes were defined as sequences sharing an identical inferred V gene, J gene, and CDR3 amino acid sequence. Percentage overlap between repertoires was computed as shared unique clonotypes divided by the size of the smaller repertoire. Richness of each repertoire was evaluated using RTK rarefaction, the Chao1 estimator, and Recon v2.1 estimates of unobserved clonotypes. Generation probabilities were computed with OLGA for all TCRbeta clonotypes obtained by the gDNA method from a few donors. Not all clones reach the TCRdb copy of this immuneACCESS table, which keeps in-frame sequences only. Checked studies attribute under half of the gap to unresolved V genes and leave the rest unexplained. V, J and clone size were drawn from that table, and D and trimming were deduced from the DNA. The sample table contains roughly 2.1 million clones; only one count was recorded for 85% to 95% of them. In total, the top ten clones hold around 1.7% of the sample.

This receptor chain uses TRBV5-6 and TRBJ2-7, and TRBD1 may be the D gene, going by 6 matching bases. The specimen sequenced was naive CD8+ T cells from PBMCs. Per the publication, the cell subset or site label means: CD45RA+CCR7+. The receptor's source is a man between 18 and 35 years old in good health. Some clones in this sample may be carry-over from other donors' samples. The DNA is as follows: TGTGCCAGCAGCCCCCCGGACAGCTACGAGCAGTACTTC. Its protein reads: CASSPPDSYEQYF.